The 8 T cell receptor beta chains below come from one sample, sequenced in a study of T cell responses to AZD1222 COVID-19 vaccine (TCRdb year 2021). Libraries were prepared through the immunoSEQ multiplex PCR assay. In TCRdb, the immuneACCESS table is reduced to in-frame sequences with V and J assigned. These tables do not hold every clone; where another copy was compared, an unresolved V gene accounts for under half, and the others remain unexplained. The sample table contains more than 50,000 clones; only one count was recorded for roughly 82% of them. Of the sample, roughly 20% is held by the ten largest clones. The time point label corresponds to: baseline before first vaccination. The specimen comprised peripheral blood, sampled on day 0 of AZD1222 vaccination. All receptors derive from an adult in good health.

This chain links TRBV18 with TRBJ1-2, with 10 bases fitting TRBD1. CDR1 is KGHSH and CDR2 is LQKENI in the germline V gene. This CDR3 region has 15 residues. The J segment lost 6 bases and the V segment lost 5 bases, leaving 9 bases of the junction unmatched. DNA for the CDR3: TGTGCCAGCTCATCCCGGACAGGGGGTACAGATGGCTACACCTTC. Translating gives CASSSRTGGTDGYTF.

The chain is built from TRBV19 and TRBJ1-2, with D perhaps TRBD1 (5 bases). CDR1 is LNHDA, CDR2 SQIVND, per germline (reference sequence). V lost 5 bases and J 4 bases, leaving 20 bases between the germline ends. The CDR3 consists of 16 residues. This CDR3 is CASSLVGHVRIYGYTF. CDR3 coding DNA: TGTGCCAGTAGTCTCGTCGGACACGTTAGGATCTATGGCTACACCTTC.

The chain combines TRBV5-1 with TRBJ2-7; 10 positions agree with TRBD1. With 0 bases clipped from V and 6 bases from J, the junction kept 9 bases outside the gene matches. The V gene's germline CDR1 is SGHRS and CDR2 YFSETQ. The CDR3 is 16 residues long. CDR3 sequence: CASSLEIGGQGLEQYF. CDR3 nucleotides: TGCGCCAGCAGCTTGGAAATTGGGGGACAGGGGCTCGAGCAGTACTTC.

The chain joins TRBV7-7 to TRBJ2-7; D ambiguous. Trimming stripped 5 bases from V and 6 bases from J, with 14 bases between. The CDR3 spans 13 residues. The V gene's germline CDR1 is SSHAT and CDR2 FNYEAQ (reference sequence). CDR3 loop: CASSLSNTGEQYF. In DNA form, the CDR3 reads TGTGCCAGCAGCCTAAGTAATACGGGCGAGCAGTACTTC.

The DNA of the CDR3 is TGCGCCAGCAGATCCGCCGGGACAGGGAACACCGGGGAGCTGTTTTTT. Its protein product is CASRSAGTGNTGELFF. V is TRBV4-3 and J is TRBJ2-2; 8 nucleotides agree with TRBD1. V lost 6 bases and J lost 1; bases outside the gene matches: 7. Germline CDR1 LGHNA, CDR2 YSLEER. The CDR3 length is 16 residues.

This clone was seen a few times. The J gene is TRBJ1-5, the V gene TRBV19, with TRBD1 matching 7 bases. The germline V gene has CDR1 LNHDA and CDR2 SQIVND (reference sequence). The CDR3 runs 14 residues. V lost 5 bases to trimming and J lost 7 bases; unmatched junction nucleotides: 8. CDR3: CASSLGQQGQPQHF. CDR3 in DNA: TGTGCCAGTAGTCTGGGACAGCAAGGACAGCCCCAGCATTTT.

The chain has TRBV24-1 and TRBJ1-3, with unresolved D. The germline CDR1 and CDR2 sequences are KGHDR and SFDVKD. V lost 3 bases and J 4 bases, leaving 12 bases between the germline ends. This CDR3 has 15 residues. CDR3 DNA sequence: TGTGCCACCAGTGATCCGCGGGAAGGGGGAAACACCATATATTTT. Translation: CATSDPREGGNTIYF.

This chain links TRBV11-2 with TRBJ2-3; 7 bases align to TRBD1. This CDR3 is built from 15 residues. Germline values: CDR1 SGHAT, CDR2 FQNNGV. Germline trimming cut 4 bases from V and 5 bases from J; bases unmatched to any gene: 9. The CDR3 loop is CASSSVKGARDTQYF. The DNA of the CDR3 is TGTGCCAGCAGCTCCGTAAAGGGGGCAAGAGATACGCAGTATTTT.